This T cell receptor (beta chain) was recovered during a study of T-cell memory formation after mild COVID-19. Study summary: TCR clusters were mostly confined to one donor each.

Researchers used 5'RACE with constant-segment primers to make TCR alpha and TCR beta cDNA libraries that carry sample barcodes and UMIs. MiXCR, applied by TCRdb to the 5' RACE reads, yields one record per CDR3 protein. The sample holds some 49,000 distinct CDR3 sequences, less than 35% seen once. In its sample, this clonotype was seen many times. Its cognate antigen is unknown. With 6 bases removed from V and 1 base from J, the gap between germline ends came to 18 bases. The CDR3 has 15 residues. Germline values: CDR1 DFQATT, CDR2 SNEGSKA (reference sequence). Whole-study results and caveats: The study detected some responding clones in pre-infection memory, suggesting cross-reactive memory joined. Researchers report contracting CD4+ clones mostly in CM and EM, with CD8+ clones in EMRA.

This sequence originates from a man aged 18 to 35 who had mild COVID-19 (a few samples of this study predate the infection). Cell type and time point are not known. V and J are TRBV20-1 and TRBJ2-5, with TRBD2 as a possible D gene (7 bases). What was sequenced was PBMCs or a T cell subset sorted from them (not recorded which). DNA for the CDR3: TGCAGTGCAGGGGGAAACGCGGGAGTCCAAGAGACCCAGTACTTC. Translated, it gives CSAGGNAGVQETQYF.